This T cell receptor beta chain was found in a study of blood T cell repertoires in COVID-19. This clone was detected only a few times. The junction differs from germline at one of its ends, possibly a read error. Repertoires were generated with immunoSEQ multiplex PCR, while TCRdb's copy carries only in-frame clones and drops some. The data hold 190,000 or so clones, with around 83% observed a single time. Germline loops: CDR1 MNHEY, CDR2 SMNVEV (reference sequence). CDR3 size: 15 residues. The receptor was derived from a man aged 50 to 60 with active or convalescent COVID-19. The chain carries TRBV27 and TRBJ2-1; D gene uncertain. Sequencing input: peripheral blood. Written as DNA, the CDR3 is TGTGCCAGCAGTCCCTCCTGGGTCGGATACAGTGAGCAGTTCTTC. Its protein is CASSPSWVGYSEQFF.